Listed below are T cell receptor beta chains from one sample, sequenced in a study of CXCR3-negative and CXCR3-positive naive CD8 T cells. Each CDR3 protein gets one entry in TCRdb, which reprocessed the 5' RACE reads and gives no DNA. The table gives some 28,000 distinct CDR3 sequences; the top ten clones make up roughly a tenth of it. The specimen was memory CD8+ T cells from blood. All receptors derive from a human donor in good health. Some clones in this sample may be carry-over from other donors' samples. Each CDR3 is given with its conserved first and last residue. Fields, in order: clone size, J gene, CDR3 length, V gene, CDR3 protein. Rows give clone size only sometimes, using once, few, many, or a class for an expanded clone.

>.|TRBJ2-5|11|TRBV28
CASSPGETQYF
>.|TRBJ1-5|15|TRBV6-1
CASSTGLLSNQPQHF
>.|TRBJ2-1|18|TRBV19
CASSMAWSSGGNYNEQFF
>.|TRBJ2-7|12|TRBV11-2
CASSYSSYEQYF
>.|TRBJ2-3|17|TRBV7-3
CASSLMGLAGDSDTQYF
>.|TRBJ2-7|14|TRBV7-9
CASSLSDRNYEQYF
>.|TRBJ2-7|17|TRBV5-8
CASSPATGGKPNYEQYF
>.|TRBJ2-7|14|TRBV29-1
CSGATGGSENEQYF
>medium-sized|TRBJ2-3|15|TRBV19
CASTGGQGMADTQYF
>.|TRBJ2-7|19|TRBV29-1
CSVEEPRWGGTYLAYEQYF
>.|TRBJ2-5|15|TRBV6-2/TRBV6-3
CASSYSSGTQETQYF
>.|TRBJ1-2|14|TRBV29-1
CSVENKDRNYGYTF
>medium-sized|TRBJ2-7|11|TRBV29-1
CSVYGSGEQYF
>.|TRBJ2-1|15|TRBV9
CASSVVPHGDNEQFF
>.|TRBJ2-1|17|TRBV6-6
CASSYSEMGLEINEQFF
>.|TRBJ2-7|12|TRBV4-2
CASSQDGYEQYF
>.|TRBJ2-2|13|TRBV7-2
CASSTHPTGELFF
>.|TRBJ2-7|15|TRBV4-3
CASSQASGASYEQYF
>.|TRBJ2-7|16|TRBV5-1
CASSLAGTSGSWEQYF
>.|TRBJ1-5|15|TRBV6-5
CASSYRQGGNQPQHF
>.|TRBJ1-6|12|TRBV28
CASTPPRGPLHF
>.|TRBJ2-5|14|TRBV28
CASQGPRVKETQYF